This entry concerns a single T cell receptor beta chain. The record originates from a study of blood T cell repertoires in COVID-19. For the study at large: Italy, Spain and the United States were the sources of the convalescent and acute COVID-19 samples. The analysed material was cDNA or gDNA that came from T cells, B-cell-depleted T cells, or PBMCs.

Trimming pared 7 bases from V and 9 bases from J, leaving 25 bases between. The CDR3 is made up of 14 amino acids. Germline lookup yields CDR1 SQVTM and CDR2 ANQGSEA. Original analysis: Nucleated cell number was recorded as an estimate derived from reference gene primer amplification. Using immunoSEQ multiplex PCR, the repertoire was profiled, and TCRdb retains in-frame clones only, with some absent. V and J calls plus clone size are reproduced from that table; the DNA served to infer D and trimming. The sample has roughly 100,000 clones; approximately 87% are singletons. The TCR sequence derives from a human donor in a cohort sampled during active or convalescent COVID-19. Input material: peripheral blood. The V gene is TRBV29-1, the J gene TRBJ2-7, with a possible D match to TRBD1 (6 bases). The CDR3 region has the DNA TGCAGCGCCTTGAGTAGGCAGGGGATGGGTTGGCAGTACTTC. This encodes CSALSRQGMGWQYF.